The clone carrying this TCR beta chain was seen once. The data originate from a study of shared clonotypes between healthy human individuals. Method: immunoSEQ multiplex PCR; TCRdb's copy keeps in-frame clones and lacks some. The sample gives about 2.1 million clones, 85% to 95% of which show up once; around 1.7% is in the top ten. Losses at the gene ends were 5 bases for V and 4 bases for J; bases not matched to a gene: 9. This CDR3 is 16 amino acids long. From germline, CDR1 is MNHEY and CDR2 SMNVEV (reference sequence). Terminally differentiated effector memory CD45RA+ cells were excluded from the naive CD8 cells, which were CD45RO-negative and positively selected for CCR7.

This rearrangement joins TRBV27 to TRBJ1-5; the match to TRBD1 covers 9 bases. Sequencing was performed on naive CD8+ T cells from PBMCs. The clonotype comes from a man younger than 30 in good health. Some clones in this sample may be carry-over from other donors' samples. DNA of the CDR3: TGTGCCAGCAGTATTCGAATCGGACAGGGGAATCAGCCCCAGCATTTT. Amino acid sequence: CASSIRIGQGNQPQHF.